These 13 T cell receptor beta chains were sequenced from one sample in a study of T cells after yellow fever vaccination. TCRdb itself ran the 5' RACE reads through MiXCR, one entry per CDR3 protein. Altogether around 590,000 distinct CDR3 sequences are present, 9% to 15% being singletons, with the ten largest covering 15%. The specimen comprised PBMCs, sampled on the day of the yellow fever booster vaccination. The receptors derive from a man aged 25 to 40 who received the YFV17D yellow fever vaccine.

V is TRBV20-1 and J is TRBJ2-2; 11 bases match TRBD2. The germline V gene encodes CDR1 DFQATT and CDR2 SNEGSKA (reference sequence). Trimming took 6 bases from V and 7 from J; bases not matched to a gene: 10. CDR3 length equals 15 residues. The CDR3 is CSAAGLAVQGGELFF. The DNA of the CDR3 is TGCAGTGCGGCGGGACTAGCGGTTCAGGGCGGGGAGCTGTTTTTT.

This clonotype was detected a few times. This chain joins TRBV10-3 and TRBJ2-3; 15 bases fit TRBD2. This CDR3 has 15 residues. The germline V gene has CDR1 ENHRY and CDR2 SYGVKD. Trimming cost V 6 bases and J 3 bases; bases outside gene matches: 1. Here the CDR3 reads CAIRGLAGGTDTQYF. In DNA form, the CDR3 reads TGTGCCATCAGGGGACTAGCGGGAGGAACAGATACGCAGTATTTT.

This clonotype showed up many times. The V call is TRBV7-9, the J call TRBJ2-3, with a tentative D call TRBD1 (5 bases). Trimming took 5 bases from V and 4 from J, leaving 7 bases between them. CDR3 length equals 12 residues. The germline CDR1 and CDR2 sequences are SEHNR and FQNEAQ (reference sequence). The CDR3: CASSRGPDTQYF. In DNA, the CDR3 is TGTGCCAGCAGCAGGGGTCCAGATACGCAGTATTTT.

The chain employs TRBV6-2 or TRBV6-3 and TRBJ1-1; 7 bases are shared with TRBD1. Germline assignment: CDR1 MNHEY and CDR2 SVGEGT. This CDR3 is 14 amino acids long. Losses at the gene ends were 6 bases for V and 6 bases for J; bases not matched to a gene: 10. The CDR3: CASRSTGAWAEAFF. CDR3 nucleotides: TGTGCCAGCAGGTCAACAGGGGCGTGGGCTGAAGCTTTCTTT.

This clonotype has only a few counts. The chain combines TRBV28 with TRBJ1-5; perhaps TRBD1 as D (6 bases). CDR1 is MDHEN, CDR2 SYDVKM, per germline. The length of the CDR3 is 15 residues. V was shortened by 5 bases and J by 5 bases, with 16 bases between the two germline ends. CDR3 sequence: CASSRTAILDQPQHF. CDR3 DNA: TGTGCCAGCAGTAGGACAGCCATCCTCGATCAGCCCCAGCATTTT.

The CDR3 loop is CASSLGTGSDNNQPQHF. The CDR3 DNA is TGTGCCAGCAGCCTGGGGACCGGATCGGACAATAATCAGCCCCAGCATTTT. The chain carries TRBV12-3 or TRBV12-4 and TRBJ1-5; TRBD1 might be the D (5 bases). CDR3 length: 17 amino acids. V lost 6 bases to trimming and J lost 4 bases, with 22 bases between them.

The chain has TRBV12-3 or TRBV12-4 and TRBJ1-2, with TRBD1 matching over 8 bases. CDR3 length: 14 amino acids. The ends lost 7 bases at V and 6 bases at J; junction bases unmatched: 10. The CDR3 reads CASKPRQGSDGYTF. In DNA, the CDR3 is TGTGCCAGCAAACCGAGACAGGGGTCTGATGGCTACACCTTC.

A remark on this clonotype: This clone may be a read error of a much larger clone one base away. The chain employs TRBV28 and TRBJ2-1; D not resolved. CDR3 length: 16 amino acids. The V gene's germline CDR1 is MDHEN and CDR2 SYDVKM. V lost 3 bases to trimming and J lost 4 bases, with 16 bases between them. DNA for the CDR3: TGTGCCAGCAGTTTTCCCTCTAGAGGAAATTACAATGAGCAGTTCTTC. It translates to CASSFPSRGNYNEQFF.

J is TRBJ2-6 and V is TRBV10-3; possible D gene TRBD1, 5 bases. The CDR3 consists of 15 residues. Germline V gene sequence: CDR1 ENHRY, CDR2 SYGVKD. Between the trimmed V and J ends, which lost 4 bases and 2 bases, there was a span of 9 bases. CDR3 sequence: CAISGREPGANVLTF. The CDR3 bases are TGTGCCATCAGTGGCAGGGAACCTGGGGCCAACGTCCTGACTTTC.

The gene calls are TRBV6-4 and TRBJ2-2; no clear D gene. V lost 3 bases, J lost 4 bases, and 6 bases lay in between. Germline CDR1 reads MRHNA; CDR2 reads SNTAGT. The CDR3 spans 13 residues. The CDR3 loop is CASSESSTGELFF. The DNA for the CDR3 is TGTGCCAGCAGTGAATCCAGCACCGGGGAGCTGTTTTTT.

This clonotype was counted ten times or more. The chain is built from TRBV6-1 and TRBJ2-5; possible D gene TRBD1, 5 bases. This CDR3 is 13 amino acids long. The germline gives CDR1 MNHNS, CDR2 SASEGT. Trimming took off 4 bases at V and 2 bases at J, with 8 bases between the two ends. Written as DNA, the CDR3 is TGTGCCAGCAGTGGGGGCGCGCAAGAGACCCAGTACTTC. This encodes CASSGGAQETQYF.

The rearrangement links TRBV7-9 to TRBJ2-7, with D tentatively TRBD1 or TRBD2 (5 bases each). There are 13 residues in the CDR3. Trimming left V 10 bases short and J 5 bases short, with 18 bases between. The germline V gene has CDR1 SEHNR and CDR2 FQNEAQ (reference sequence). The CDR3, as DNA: TGTGCCACCAAGAGGGGTCTCGGGGACGAGCAGTACTTC. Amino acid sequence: CATKRGLGDEQYF.

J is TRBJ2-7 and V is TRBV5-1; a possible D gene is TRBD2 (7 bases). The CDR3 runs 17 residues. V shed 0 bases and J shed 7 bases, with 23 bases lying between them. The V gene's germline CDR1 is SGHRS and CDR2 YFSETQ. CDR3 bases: TGCGCCAGCAGCTTGGGGGTCCTCCGGGAGGCAGGGACAGAGCAGTACTTC. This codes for CASSLGVLREAGTEQYF. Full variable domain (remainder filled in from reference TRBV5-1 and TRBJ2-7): KAGVTQTPRYLIKTRGQQVTLSCSPISGHRSVSWYQQTPGQGLQFLFEYFSETQRNKGNFPGRFSGRQFSNSRSEMNVSTLELGDSALYLCASSLGVLREAGTEQYFGPGTRLTVT.